This T cell receptor (beta chain) was identified during a study of CD8 T cells in Susac syndrome (dated by TCRdb to about 2019). About the full investigation: Repertoire sequencing was used to test whether CD8+ T cell activation and differentiation in Susac syndrome was antigen driven. Here is what the overall study found, with its caveats: The study acknowledged that relatively few individuals were included in the TCR sequencing and HLA analysis.

Peripheral blood CD8+ and CD4+ T cells from healthy donors, Susac syndrome patients and multiple sclerosis patients were profiled using high-throughput TCR beta sequencing. The multiple sclerosis controls were treatment-naive patients who had stable or active relapsing-remitting disease and met the revised McDonald criteria. Bulk CD8+ and CD4+ T cells were purified by magnetic negative isolation, whereas CD8+ TEMRA cells were enriched by FACS. Blood was collected in EDTA tubes and processed within 24 hours, with PBMCs isolated through density gradient centrifugation. PBMCs intended for TCR sequencing were cryopreserved in liquid nitrogen and thawed later in a water bath at 37 degrees C. A purity of at least 90% was achieved for sorted or isolated CD4+, CD8+ and CD8+ TEMRA cells. This clonotype was counted a single time. Its specific antigen is unknown. The record has no base qualities; no much larger clone is one base away. One read amounts to weak evidence.

RNA was extracted using the RNeasy kit, and 0.5 to 1 microgram was reverse transcribed with random hexamers. The immunoSEQ multiplex PCR assay, covering 54 Vbeta and 13 Jbeta segments, was used to amplify TCR beta CDR3 regions. PCR amplification bias was corrected by using a synthetic template baseline for primer optimization and computational correction. Regarding the original processing steps: Reads were annotated to V, D and J genes according to IMGT and were analyzed with immunoSEQ Analyzer, with only productive sequences retained. Clonality was computed as one minus Shannon entropy normalized by log2 of the number of productive unique sequences. For each patient and control, public and private clones were evaluated within the 100 most prevalent clones. Susac-specific clones were defined as absent from healthy and MS cohorts, 1052 published viral clones and other ImmuneACCESS disease sequences. TCRdb reprocessed the public reads (quality trimming at Q25 with fastp, clone calling with MiXCR) and kept in-frame beta chains. Under each unique CDR3 protein, matching rows form one entry showing the most common genes and DNA. The V and J calls were not made by the authors but by TCRdb's processing. For this sample there are a few hundred thousand distinct CDR3 sequences; 95% appear just once. 0.095% of the sample goes to the ten largest clones.

The germline V and J ends show losses of 3 bases and 5 bases respectively, and no gene match explains 1 base of the junction. The germline V gene provides CDR1 MRHNA and CDR2 SNTAGT. Counted from cysteine to phenylalanine, this CDR3 has 15 amino acids. Only the CDR3 portion is preserved as DNA: 45 bases, with reading frame beginning at the first base. The sequence was collected from a human donor with multiple sclerosis. Input material: CD4+ T cells from PBMCs. The chain joins TRBV6-4 to TRBJ2-1, with 13 bases in between that match TRBD2. Here is the DNA: TGTGCCAGCAGTGAGGGGACTAGCGGGGACAATGAGCAGTTCTTC. This sequence encodes CASSEGTSGDNEQFF.